A selection of T cell receptor beta chains follows, all from one sample in a study of read filtering for tumor transcriptome and immune sequencing. TCRdb re-derived calls from the reads in MiXCR, one entry per CDR3 protein. The data contain about 86,000 distinct CDR3 sequences, 12% of them singletons. The specimen sequenced was a population of CD138-negative cells sorted from bone marrow. Source of these receptors: a donor aged 40 or older with multiple myeloma. The CDR3 runs from the conserved cysteine through the conserved F or W. D genes are given only for firm matches. For some rows the clone size is stated as once, few or many, or as a class when expanded; others skip it.

size	V	J	D	CDR3	DNA
many	TRBV5-1	TRBJ1-1	-	CASSLLGMNTEAFF	TGCGCCAGCAGCTTGCTGGGGATGAACACTGAAGCTTTCTTT
many	TRBV2	TRBJ2-1	-	CASTARTYYNEQFF	TGTGCCAGCACCGCGAGAACTTACTACAATGAGCAGTTCTTC
many	TRBV14	TRBJ2-5	TRBD2	CASSPGLAGVRETQYF	TGTGCCAGCAGCCCGGGACTAGCGGGAGTGAGAGAGACCCAGTACTTC
few	TRBV2	TRBJ2-2	TRBD1	CASSRDRVPTGELFF	TGTGCCAGCAGCCGGGACAGGGTTCCCACCGGGGAGCTGTTTTTT
many	TRBV3-1	TRBJ2-2	TRBD2	CASSPPSGVTGELFF	TGTGCCAGCAGCCCCCCTAGCGGAGTCACCGGGGAGCTGTTTTTT
many	TRBV3-1	TRBJ2-7	-	CASSQGGLAFPYEQYF	TGTGCCAGCAGCCAAGGAGGTCTAGCGTTCCCCTACGAGCAGTACTTC
-	TRBV7-8	TRBJ2-1	-	CASSDHERRTTHNEQFF	TGTGCCAGCTCGGACCACGAACGGAGAACCACCCACAATGAGCAGTTCTTC
many	TRBV30	TRBJ2-1	TRBD2	CAWTGLLYNEQFF	TGTGCCTGGACGGGACTATTATACAATGAGCAGTTCTTC
many	TRBV3-1	TRBJ2-5	TRBD1	CASSPTRDRGLETQYF	TGTGCCAGCAGCCCCACCCGGGACAGGGGGCTGGAGACCCAGTACTTC
many	TRBV10-3	TRBJ2-7	TRBD1	CAIASPSDRAEQYF	TGTGCCATCGCCAGTCCTTCGGACAGGGCCGAGCAGTACTTC
many	TRBV2	TRBJ1-6	-	CASTPTRTANNSPLHF	TGTGCCAGCACCCCGACCAGGACGGCAAATAATTCACCCCTCCACTTT
-	TRBV19	TRBJ2-2	-	CATRGRGTGELFF	TGTGCCACCCGGGGCAGGGGCACCGGGGAGCTGTTTTTT
many	TRBV27	TRBJ2-2	-	CASTATIGRLNTGELFF	TGTGCCAGCACCGCCACGATAGGACGGCTGAACACCGGGGAGCTGTTTTTT
many	TRBV28	TRBJ1-4	-	CASSLVRAIGEKLFF	TGTGCCAGCAGCCTTGTGAGGGCCATCGGTGAAAAACTGTTTTTT
many	TRBV14	TRBJ1-2	-	CASSQVEAAGYTF	TGTGCCAGCAGCCAAGTAGAGGCAGCCGGCTACACCTTC
many	TRBV7-2	TRBJ1-2	-	CASSPTENYGYTF	TGTGCCAGCAGCCCGACTGAGAACTATGGCTACACCTTC
few	TRBV9	TRBJ2-1	-	CASSDVYNEQFF	TGTGCCAGCAGCGACGTTTACAATGAGCAGTTCTTC
once	TRBV4-1	TRBJ2-7	TRBD1	CASSQEQTGFYEQYF	TGCGCCAGCAGCCAAGAACAGACAGGGTTCTACGAGCAGTACTTC
many	TRBV6-1	TRBJ2-2	TRBD1	CASTPGDRWYTGELFF	TGTGCCAGCACCCCTGGGGACAGATGGTACACCGGGGAGCTGTTTTTT
many	TRBV20-1	TRBJ2-7	TRBD2	CSARATSGIASYTAEQYF	TGCAGTGCTAGGGCGACTAGCGGGATAGCCTCCTATACAGCCGAGCAGTACTTC
many	TRBV11-3	TRBJ2-3	-	CASSSLGPSTDTQYF	TGTGCCAGCAGCTCCCTGGGACCGAGCACAGATACGCAGTATTTT
many	TRBV29-1	TRBJ1-2	-	CSVGGVDGYTF	TGCAGCGTTGGGGGGGTCGATGGCTACACCTTC